What follows are 26 T cell receptor beta chains derived from one specimen sequenced in a study of CD8 T cells in Susac syndrome. The RNA, roughly 0.45 to 1 ug, was put through reverse transcription using random hexamers. Each CDR3 protein gets one entry after TCRdb re-called the immunoSEQ multiplex PCR reads with MiXCR. The table shows 240,000 or so distinct CDR3 sequences, with almost 97% occurring only once. The specimen sequenced was CD4+ T cells from PBMCs. The receptor source for this set is a human donor with Susac syndrome.

The chain has TRBV30 and TRBJ1-1, with D hard to call. Trimming shortened V by 8 bases and J by 8 bases, and 15 bases separated the two germline ends. CDR3 size: 11 residues. The germline CDR1 and CDR2 sequences are GTSNPN and SVGIG (reference sequence). The CDR3 sequence: CARTTTGEAFF. As DNA, the CDR3 is TGTGCCCGAACGACGACCGGGGAAGCTTTCTTT.

The V and J genes are TRBV19 and TRBJ2-2; 9 positions agree with TRBD2. The CDR3 spans 14 residues. J lost 1 base, V lost 8 bases, and 2 bases had no gene match. Germline lookup yields CDR1 LNHDA and CDR2 SQIVND (reference sequence). CDR3 nucleotide sequence: TGTGCCAGTGAGACTAGCGGGAACACCGGGGAGCTGTTTTTT. It specifies CASETSGNTGELFF. Together with reference TRBV19 and TRBJ2-2, the CDR3 gives the full variable domain: DGGITQSPKYLFRKEGQNVTLSCEQNLNHDAMYWYRQDPGQGLRLIYYSQIVNDFQKGDIAEGYSVSREKKESFPLTVTSAQKNPTAFYLCASETSGNTGELFFGEGSRLTVL.

The chain joins TRBV3-1 to TRBJ1-5; D unresolved. There are 15 residues in the CDR3. Trimming took 0 bases from V and 3 from J, leaving 9 bases between them. Per the germline V gene, CDR1 is LGHDT and CDR2 is YNNKEL (reference sequence). Here the CDR3 DNA reads TGTGCCAGCAGCCAAGACAGCATTGTCAATCAGCCCCAGCATTTT. Its translation: CASSQDSIVNQPQHF.

The rearrangement uses TRBV6-1 and TRBJ1-2; D uncertain. The germline CDR1 and CDR2 sequences are MNHNS and SASEGT. Trimming left V 6 bases short and J 5 bases short, with 22 bases between. The CDR3 is made up of 16 amino acids. The CDR3 DNA sequence: TGTGCCAGCAGGATAGGCCTTTCATGGTTGGGGTATGGCTACACCTTC. This translates into CASRIGLSWLGYGYTF.

DNA of the CDR3: TGCGCCAGCAGCCGGGACTCATCAAACACCGGGGAGCTGTTTTTT. Its translation: CASSRDSSNTGELFF. The rearrangement links TRBV5-1 to TRBJ2-2; a possible D gene is TRBD2 (6 bases). Per germline, CDR1 SGHRS and CDR2 YFSETQ. V lost 4 bases to trimming and J lost 2 bases, with 12 bases between them. CDR3 length: 15 residues.

A single count supports this clonotype. The genes are TRBV5-1 and TRBJ2-5, with D uncertain. Germline V gene sequence: CDR1 SGHRS, CDR2 YFSETQ. This CDR3 is built from 12 residues. Trimming stripped 4 bases from V and 5 bases from J, with 9 bases between. CDR3 region: CASSTLRETQYF. CDR3 coding DNA: TGCGCCAGCAGCACCCTTCGGGAGACCCAGTACTTC.

V is TRBV4-1 and J is TRBJ2-4, with 9 bases fitting TRBD2. Germline values: CDR1 MGHRA, CDR2 YSYEKL. J lost 7 bases, V lost 4 bases, and 8 bases had no gene match. The CDR3 consists of 15 residues. Here the CDR3 reads CASSLSGLALNIQYF. The CDR3, as DNA: TGCGCCAGCAGCCTTTCGGGACTAGCTTTGAACATTCAGTACTTC.

The chain is built from TRBV20-1 and TRBJ2-5, with D possibly TRBD2 on 7 matching bases. The germline CDR1 and CDR2 sequences are DFQATT and SNEGSKA (reference sequence). V was trimmed by 6 bases and J by 5 bases, leaving 16 bases between them. CDR3 size: 13 residues. The CDR3 region has the DNA TGCAGTGCCGAGGTCGGGGGGCTCGAGACCCAGTACTTC. Amino acid sequence: CSAEVGGLETQYF.

The V and J genes are TRBV11-3 and TRBJ1-1, with no clear D. There are 13 residues in the CDR3. CDR1 is SGHNT and CDR2 is YENEEA in the germline V gene. V gave up 1 base and J gave up 5 bases, with 8 bases separating them. The CDR3: CASSLGEGTEAFF. In nucleotides, the CDR3 is TGTGCCAGCAGCTTAGGGGAAGGGACTGAAGCTTTCTTT.

The rearrangement links TRBV20-1 to TRBJ2-1; D is uncertain. The germline V and J ends were trimmed by 5 bases and 9 bases, with 23 bases remaining between them. CDR1 and CDR2 from the germline V gene are DFQATT and SNEGSKA (reference sequence). There are 15 residues in the CDR3. The CDR3 protein is CSARPLDGIKPEQFF. The CDR3, as DNA: TGCAGTGCTCGCCCTTTGGACGGAATCAAGCCTGAGCAGTTCTTC.

The chain uses TRBV7-8 and TRBJ2-5; the D is unclear. Germline assignment: CDR1 SGHVS and CDR2 FQNEAQ. The ends were cut back, 5 bases at V and 4 bases at J, with 8 bases in the middle. The CDR3 consists of 12 residues. The CDR3 sequence: CASSTFTETQYF. In DNA, the CDR3 is TGTGCCAGCAGCACCTTTACAGAGACCCAGTACTTC.

The J gene is TRBJ2-1, the V gene TRBV27; 7 nucleotides match TRBD1. The CDR3 extends over 15 amino acids. In germline, CDR1 is MNHEY, CDR2 SMNVEV (reference sequence). The J segment lost 2 bases and the V segment lost 7 bases, leaving 8 bases of the junction unmatched. CDR3 loop: CASTPNRGAYNEQFF. CDR3 sequence (DNA): TGTGCCAGCACCCCAAACAGGGGAGCCTACAATGAGCAGTTCTTC.

V and J are TRBV7-2 and TRBJ2-5; the match to TRBD2 covers 8 bases. CDR1 and CDR2 from the germline V gene are SGHTA and FQGNSA. V trimming: 1 base; J trimming: 2 bases; junction bases outside the gene matches: 3. The CDR3 length is 15 residues. CDR3 coding DNA: TGTGCCAGCAGCTTAGTGGGACTAGGGCAAGAGACCCAGTACTTC. Amino acids: CASSLVGLGQETQYF.

The chain recombines TRBV12-3 or TRBV12-4 with TRBJ1-1, with a tentative D call TRBD1 (6 bases). The V and J ends lost 3 bases and 0 bases respectively, with 23 bases between them. The CDR3 sequence is 19 residues long. In DNA, the CDR3 is TGTGCCAGCAGTTTGGGGGGACGGCGGACAGCGGGCATGAACACTGAAGCTTTCTTT. It is translated as CASSLGGRRTAGMNTEAFF.

The rearrangement uses TRBV6-4 and TRBJ2-5, with unresolved D. The ends were cut back, 3 bases at V and 2 bases at J, with 7 bases in the middle. CDR3 size: 13 residues. Germline CDR1 MRHNA, CDR2 SNTAGT. CDR3 loop: CASSENLQETQYF. Here the CDR3 DNA reads TGTGCCAGCAGTGAAAACCTTCAAGAGACCCAGTACTTC.

This clonotype appeared once. The CDR3 region is CASSQGGGAHDGYTF. The CDR3, as DNA: TGTGCCAGCAGCCAAGGTGGCGGGGCCCACGATGGCTACACCTTC. The rearrangement uses TRBV3-1 and TRBJ1-2; a possible D gene is TRBD1 (5 bases). V dropped 1 base and J dropped 6 bases, with 15 bases sitting between them. The CDR3 has 15 residues. Germline V gene lookup returns CDR1 LGHDT and CDR2 YNNKEL (reference sequence).

This chain joins TRBV19 and TRBJ2-5; 7 bases fit TRBD1. This CDR3 region has 13 residues. Per germline, CDR1 LNHDA and CDR2 SQIVND (reference sequence). J lost 5 bases, V lost 6 bases, and 6 bases had no gene match. CDR3 nucleotides: TGTGCCAGTAGAACCCTGACAGGGGAGACCCAGTACTTC. Translation gives CASRTLTGETQYF.

The rearrangement links TRBV3-1 to TRBJ2-7; D is possibly TRBD1 or TRBD2 (6 bases each). Germline V gene sequence: CDR1 LGHDT, CDR2 YNNKEL (reference sequence). The CDR3 totals 17 residues. Trimming removed 1 base from V and 0 bases from J, with 16 bases in between. CDR3 protein: CASSQVGGRLSSYEQYF. DNA for the CDR3: TGTGCCAGCAGCCAAGTGGGGGGCCGTCTTAGCTCCTACGAGCAGTACTTC.

The J gene is TRBJ2-1, the V gene TRBV4-2; 7 nucleotides align to TRBD2. CDR1 LGHNA and CDR2 YNFKEQ come from the germline V gene. J gave up 4 bases and V 0 bases, and 6 bases lay outside the gene matches. The CDR3 has 16 amino acids. CDR3 amino acids: CASSQDQSSGYNEQFF. The CDR3 DNA is TGTGCCAGCAGCCAAGATCAGTCTAGCGGATACAATGAGCAGTTCTTC.

Only one count was recorded for this clonotype. The rearrangement uses TRBV2 and TRBJ2-7; possible D gene TRBD1, 5 bases. The CDR3 spans 14 residues. V was clipped by 11 bases and J by 1 base, with 18 bases between them. Per the germline V gene, CDR1 is SNHLY and CDR2 is FYNNEI. CDR3 residues: CAGRQGSHSYEQYF. For the CDR3, the DNA is TGTGCCGGACGCCAGGGTTCACATTCCTACGAGCAGTACTTC.

The V call is TRBV28, the J call TRBJ1-5; D remains unclear. V was trimmed by 3 bases and J by 2 bases, leaving 11 bases between them. The CDR3 covers 15 residues. Germline lookup yields CDR1 MDHEN and CDR2 SYDVKM. The CDR3 reads CASSFPGRGNQPQHF. The CDR3 DNA is TGTGCCAGCAGTTTCCCCGGTCGAGGCAATCAGCCCCAGCATTTT.

The chain has TRBV5-1 and TRBJ2-7, with 12 positions matching TRBD2. Germline-derived CDR1 and CDR2 are SGHRS and YFSETQ. The CDR3 length is 17 residues. Losses at the gene ends were 0 bases for V and 5 bases for J; bases not matched to a gene: 9. The CDR3 nucleotides are TGCGCCAGCAGCTTGGGGGCCGGACTAGCGGGACCCCACGAGCAGTACTTC. It codes for CASSLGAGLAGPHEQYF. The entire variable domain, with the rest obtained from reference TRBV5-1 and TRBJ2-7, is as follows: KAGVTQTPRYLIKTRGQQVTLSCSPISGHRSVSWYQQTPGQGLQFLFEYFSETQRNKGNFPGRFSGRQFSNSRSEMNVSTLELGDSALYLCASSLGAGLAGPHEQYFGPGTRLTVT.

This chain joins TRBV3-1 and TRBJ2-7, with 14 bases identical to TRBD2. This CDR3 spans 15 amino acids. Per the germline V gene, CDR1 is LGHDT and CDR2 is YNNKEL (reference sequence). With V trimmed by 4 bases and J by 5 bases, 4 bases remained unmatched. The CDR3 DNA follows: TGTGCCAGCAGCCCCCCGGGACTAGCGGGAGACGAGCAGTACTTC. Translating gives CASSPPGLAGDEQYF.

The CDR3 DNA reads TGTGCCAGCGGAGGGCCTTCAGGCACCGGGGAGCTGTTTTTT. As protein: CASGGPSGTGELFF. The genes are TRBV2 and TRBJ2-2; possible D gene TRBD2, 6 bases. The CDR3 covers 14 residues. Germline CDR1 and CDR2: SNHLY and FYNNEI. V was clipped by 8 bases and J by 4 bases, with 14 bases between them.

V usage is TRBV4-2 and J usage is TRBJ2-1, with 8 bases aligning to TRBD2. The CDR3 contains 17 residues. Germline V CDR1 and CDR2: LGHNA, YNFKEQ. V shed 0 bases and J 5 bases; nucleotides not matched to a gene: 9. The CDR3 bases are TGTGCCAGCAGCCAAGAGTCGACTAGCGAGTCCCACAATGAGCAGTTCTTC. The encoded protein is CASSQESTSESHNEQFF.

V and J are TRBV20-1 and TRBJ2-2; TRBD1 matches at 9 bases. From germline, CDR1 is DFQATT and CDR2 SNEGSKA (reference sequence). The CDR3 is made up of 14 amino acids. Germline trimming cut 4 bases from V and 4 bases from J; bases unmatched to any gene: 4. CDR3 sequence reads: CSAKMTGGTGELFF. In DNA form, the CDR3 reads TGCAGTGCTAAGATGACAGGGGGCACCGGGGAGCTGTTTTTT.